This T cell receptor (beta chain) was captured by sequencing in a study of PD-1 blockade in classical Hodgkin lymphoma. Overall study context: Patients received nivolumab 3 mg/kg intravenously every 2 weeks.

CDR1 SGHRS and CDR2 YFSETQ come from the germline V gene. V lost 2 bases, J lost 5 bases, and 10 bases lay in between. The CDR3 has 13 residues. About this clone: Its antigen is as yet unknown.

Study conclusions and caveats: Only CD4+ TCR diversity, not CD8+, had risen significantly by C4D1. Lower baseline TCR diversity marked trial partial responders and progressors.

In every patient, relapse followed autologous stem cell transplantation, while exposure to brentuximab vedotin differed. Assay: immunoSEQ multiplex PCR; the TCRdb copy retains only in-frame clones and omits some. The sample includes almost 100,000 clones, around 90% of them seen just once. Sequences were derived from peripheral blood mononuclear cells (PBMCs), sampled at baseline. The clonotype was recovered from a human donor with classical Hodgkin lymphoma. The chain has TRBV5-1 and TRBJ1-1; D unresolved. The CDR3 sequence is CASSFGGRTEAFF. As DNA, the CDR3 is TGCGCCAGCAGCTTCGGCGGGAGGACTGAAGCTTTCTTT.